This TCR beta chain came from a study of blood T cell repertoires in COVID-19 (dated by TCRdb to the early 2020s). With regard to the full study: Samples from collaborators originated in the United States, Italy and Spain and spanned both the acute and convalescent phases of COVID-19. Where available, HLA class I and class II types were taken from metadata supplied by the sample provider and were not determined by assay-based typing. A freely available public database, intended as a resource for researchers studying the immune response to SARS-CoV-2, is where the repertoires were released. Sample metadata almost always included a de-identified subject ID, COVID-19 status, age in years and sex. The prospective study material was composed of cDNA or gDNA derived from T cells, B-cell-depleted T cells, or PBMCs. Samples came from the ongoing ImmuneRACE study (first 160 participants) plus 1,254 subjects from 6 global collaborators. The dataset comprised deeply sampled blood TCRbeta repertoires from subjects exposed to, actively infected with, or recovered from COVID-19.

The immunoSEQ Assay, a bias-controlled multiplex PCR, was used to amplify TCRbeta CDR3 regions from genomic DNA. The authors' analysis ran thus. The number of nucleated cells in each sample was estimated from the amplification of reference gene primers within the assay. To quantify the absolute abundance of each unique TCRbeta CDR3 rearrangement, sequence reads were collapsed and filtered. For each sample, productive Simpson clonality was calculated by taking the square root of Simpson's diversity index across productive rearrangements. TCRdb retrieved this table from immuneACCESS and kept in-frame rearrangements only. Not all clones are present; in checked studies, unresolved V genes account for under half, and no reason is known for the remainder. D and trimming come from the DNA, and the V and J calls and clone size come from that table. The sample profile shows around 300,000 clones; about nine tenths of them were found once. The ten top clones hold around 3% of the sample.

This clone was recorded once. Its binding antigen is unknown. Nothing much larger sits one base from this clone, and base qualities are not available. Points the paper makes about the study in general: Clinical and demographic metadata were provided uncurated, with the amount varying by source and participant.

Collaborating institutions collected whole blood in K2EDTA tubes following their own protocols. For TCRbeta analysis, collaborators shipped samples as frozen whole blood, isolated PBMCs, or DNA extracted from either of those sample types. Including the terminal cysteine and phenylalanine, the CDR3 comprises 17 residues. Kept here is only the CDR3 DNA, which spans 51 bases and is read in frame from base 1. Germline trimming: 4 bases from V, 0 bases from J; junction bases outside gene matches: 9. Based on the germline V gene, the CDR1 and CDR2 sequences are MNHNS and SASEGT. The source of this sequence is a woman in her twenties or thirties with active or convalescent COVID-19. The receptor chain draws on TRBV6-1 and TRBJ1-5, with 7 middle bases fitting TRBD1. Sequenced: peripheral blood. The CDR3 sequence is CASSGQGAFYSNQPQHF. The bases read TGTGCCAGCAGTGGACAGGGAGCTTTTTATAGCAATCAGCCCCAGCATTTT.